Described below is a single TCR beta chain sequence and its context. What it binds is unknown. The entry originates in a study of cytomegalovirus exposure and HLA in healthy donors. Regarding donors, all were healthy bone marrow donors. Both 60 Vbeta primers and 13 Jbeta primers went into the PCR. The protocol was immunoSEQ multiplex PCR, while the TCRdb copy is restricted to in-frame clones and leaves out a portion. This table lists 21,000 or so clones. The V gene's germline CDR1 is LGHNA and CDR2 YNFKEQ. V was pared by 0 bases and J by 8 bases, with 6 bases of the junction left unmatched. This CDR3 region has 15 residues. Findings and caveats of the study: A missense variant in DCLRE1C was later tied to TCR beta V- and J-gene trimming. TCR association rates varied by HLA locus in a later analysis, with DRB1 highest and HLA-C lowest. TCR beta chains numbering some 160 were designated cytomegalovirus-associated.

This receptor was taken from a man aged 55 to 70 in good health and CMV-seropositive. V is TRBV4-2 and J is TRBJ2-1, with 8 bases identical to TRBD2. The sample taken for sequencing was PBMCs. The CDR3 coding sequence is TGTGCCAGCAGCCAAGATACGGGAGGGGGGTATGAGCAGTTCTTC. Translating it yields CASSQDTGGGYEQFF.